The 8 T cell receptor beta chains in this list originate from one sample, sequenced in a study of T cells after yellow fever vaccination. TCRdb fed the 5' RACE reads into MiXCR, producing one record per CDR3 protein. There are a few hundred thousand distinct CDR3 sequences in the sample; about a sixth occur only once, and 17% lies in the top ten. This specimen consisted of PBMCs, obtained 4 to 6 days after the first yellow fever vaccination. All receptors come from a man aged 18 to 30 who received the YFV17D yellow fever vaccine.

This sequence joins TRBV7-9 and TRBJ2-3; 10 positions agree with TRBD1. This CDR3 is built from 15 residues. Germline-derived CDR1 and CDR2 are SEHNR and FQNEAQ (reference sequence). Trimming at V came to 4 bases and at J to 1 base, leaving 2 bases not matched to a gene. CDR3: CASSYGTGGTDTQYF. The CDR3 DNA reads TGTGCCAGCAGCTACGGGACAGGGGGCACAGATACGCAGTATTTT.

The chain joins TRBV7-2 to TRBJ2-3, with D perhaps matching TRBD2 (6 bases). The germline V gene has CDR1 SGHTA and CDR2 FQGNSA. V lost 5 bases and J 2 bases, leaving 14 bases between the germline ends. The CDR3 runs 15 residues. Here the CDR3 DNA reads TGTGCCAGCAGCGCAGGCGGGGTTCACACAGATACGCAGTATTTT. Its translation: CASSAGGVHTDTQYF.

V is TRBV6-5 and J is TRBJ2-1; unclear D gene. Germline lookup yields CDR1 MNHEY and CDR2 SVGAGI. The V gene lost 2 bases and the J gene lost 6 bases, with 8 bases spanning the gap. The CDR3 extends over 13 amino acids. For the CDR3, the DNA is TGTGCCAGCAGTTACGACTTAGGCAATGAGCAGTTCTTC. Its protein product is CASSYDLGNEQFF.

This clonotype was seen only a few times. V and J are TRBV28 and TRBJ2-5; unclear D gene. Germline V CDR1 and CDR2: MDHEN, SYDVKM. Trimming left V 5 bases short and J 7 bases short, with 17 bases between. CDR3 size: 14 residues. In nucleotides, the CDR3 is TGTGCCAGCAGTCTCCGGGTTCTAGGTGGGACCCAGTACTTC. Protein: CASSLRVLGGTQYF.

The CDR3 loop reads CASSPSNKEELFF. CDR3 in DNA: TGTGCCAGCAGCCCATCCAATAAAGAGGAGCTGTTTTTT. The chain is built from TRBV7-8 and TRBJ2-2, with D unresolved. The germline V and J ends were trimmed by 5 bases and 10 bases, with 14 bases remaining between them. The CDR3 has 13 residues. Germline CDR1 SGHVS, CDR2 FQNEAQ. The full variable domain, with the rest looked up from reference TRBV7-8 and TRBJ2-2, is GAGVSQSPRYKVAKRGQDVALRCDPISGHVSLFWYQQALGQGPEFLTYFQNEAQLDKSGLPSDRFFAERPEGSVSTLKIQRTQQEDSAVYLCASSPSNKEELFFGEGSRLTVL.

This clonotype was counted a few times. The chain is built from TRBV10-3 and TRBJ2-7, with 9 bases lining up with TRBD1. CDR3 length: 14 amino acids. After removal of 6 bases from V and 7 bases from J, the junction contained 10 bases not matched to a gene. Germline V CDR1 and CDR2: ENHRY, SYGVKD. The CDR3 DNA sequence: TGTGCCATCAGCCGGACAGGGGTCCAGGGGGAGCAGTACGTC. Protein sequence: CAISRTGVQGEQYV.

The genes are TRBV6-1 and TRBJ1-6; no firm D call. V lost 6 bases and J lost 5, with 8 bases in between. Germline V CDR1 and CDR2: MNHNS, SASEGT. The CDR3 runs to 13 residues. The CDR3 sequence: CASRRADNSPLHF. As DNA, the CDR3 is TGTGCCAGCAGAAGGGCCGATAATTCACCCCTCCACTTT.

This clonotype was recorded many times. The rearrangement links TRBV12-5 to TRBJ2-1; TRBD2 agrees at 7 bases. The junction had 7 bases not matched to a gene; V was cut back by 4 bases and J by 7 bases. The CDR3 covers 14 residues. Per germline, CDR1 LGHNT and CDR2 FRNRAP. CDR3 amino acids: CASGWFPGGNEQFF. The CDR3 DNA is TGTGCTAGTGGTTGGTTCCCGGGGGGTAATGAGCAGTTCTTC.